Given below is one T cell receptor (beta chain) in context. Its antigen remains unknown. The Oncomine TCR Beta short-read assay generated sequence data from the DNA of cultured CD4+ T cells. TCRdb recomputed calls from the PCR reads with MiXCR, one row per CDR3 protein. The repertoire includes about 21,000 distinct CDR3 sequences, approximately 48% of them detected once, and about 5% sits in the top ten. The germline V gene encodes CDR1 MNHNS and CDR2 SASEGT. Trimming took 6 bases from V and 3 from J, leaving 11 bases between them. This CDR3 is built from 13 residues. The sample's treatment: approximately nine-day PBMC culture with coronavirus spike peptide pools or control peptides (ViraFEST assay). First, ViraFEST expanded antigen-specific T cells with peptide pools, and next it sequenced the TCRs. This sample is drawn from a study of vaccination and CD4 T cells after COVID-19. Study in general: With eight to ten mild cases and one severe, convalescent patients were SARS-CoV-2 positive by nasal swab PCR. The convalescents included six males and four females, and among them two were Hispanic while seven were Caucasian.

Study-wide results and caveats: Convalescent patients' clones that were vaccine-specific were spike mono-reactive in 304 of 307 cases.

This TCR was recovered from a human donor who had recovered from COVID-19. Sequenced input: CD4+ T cells from blood, cultured in vitro. V is TRBV6-1 and J is TRBJ1-1; D remains ambiguous. The DNA of the CDR3 is TGTGCCAGCAGCGAGCAGAGGGACACTGAAGCTTTCTTT. It translates to CASSEQRDTEAFF.